The 28 T cell receptor beta chains below all came from one sample that was sequenced in a study of OX40 agonist ivuxolimab in advanced cancers. The method was immunoSEQ multiplex PCR; TCRdb's version includes in-frame clones alone and lacks a portion of them. The sample shows tens of thousands of clones, 75% to 90% of them seen only once. The material sequenced was CD4+ or CD8+ T cells sorted from blood, taken in a trial of the OX40 agonist ivuxolimab. These receptors originate from an adult with an advanced solid tumor such as melanoma, head and neck, liver or kidney cancer.

V usage is TRBV18 and J usage is TRBJ2-7; 8 bases match TRBD1. The CDR3 runs to 13 residues. CDR1 and CDR2 from the germline V gene are KGHSH and LQKENI. The DNA for the CDR3 is TGTGCCAGCTCACCCTCCACTCGGACAGGGCCTCACGTC. Its protein product is CASSPSTRTGPHV.

This chain uses TRBV28 with TRBJ2-7; D gene ambiguous. The CDR3 is 13 residues long. The germline gives CDR1 MDHEN, CDR2 SYDVKM. V shed 5 bases and J shed 2 bases, with 10 bases lying between them. CDR3 nucleotides: TGTGCCAGCAGTCGGCAGAGTCCCTACGAGCAGTACGTC. The encoded protein is CASSRQSPYEQYV.

This chain uses TRBV18 with TRBJ1-1; TRBD1 is a possible D gene (5 bases). Germline V gene sequence: CDR1 KGHSH, CDR2 LQKENI. The V and J ends lost 6 bases and 0 bases respectively, with 11 bases between them. The CDR3 has 14 amino acids. Written as DNA, the CDR3 is TGTGCCAGCTCTCCGGGACTGATGAACACTGAAGCTTTCTTT. This encodes CASSPGLMNTEAFF.

This sequence joins TRBV5-1 and TRBJ2-1, with 8 nucleotides matching TRBD1. The V segment lost 1 base and the J segment 8 bases; nucleotides outside the gene matches: 8. This CDR3 is 15 amino acids long. Germline V CDR1 and CDR2: SGHRS, YFSETQ. The CDR3 here is CASSLSGQGLYEQFF. The CDR3 coding sequence is TGCGCCAGCAGCTTGTCAGGACAGGGACTCTATGAGCAGTTCTTC. Combining the CDR3 with reference TRBV5-1 and TRBJ2-1 gives the whole variable domain KAGVTQTPRYLIKTRGQQVTLSCSPISGHRSVSWYQQTPGQGLQFLFEYFSETQRNKGNFPGRFSGRQFSNSRSEMNVSTLELGDSALYLCASSLSGQGLYEQFFGPGTRLTVL.

This clone has only one observation. V usage is TRBV5-1 and J usage is TRBJ2-2; the D gene is possibly TRBD1 (5 bases). Between the trimmed V and J ends, which lost 2 bases and 6 bases, there was a span of 8 bases. There are 13 residues in the CDR3. Germline CDR1 SGHRS, CDR2 YFSETQ. CDR3 in amino acids: CASSFDSPGELFF. In DNA, the CDR3 is TGCGCCAGCAGCTTCGACAGCCCCGGGGAGCTGTTTTTT. The full variable domain, in which reference TRBV5-1 and TRBJ2-2 provide the parts outside the CDR3, is KAGVTQTPRYLIKTRGQQVTLSCSPISGHRSVSWYQQTPGQGLQFLFEYFSETQRNKGNFPGRFSGRQFSNSRSEMNVSTLELGDSALYLCASSFDSPGELFFGEGSRLTVL.

The rearrangement uses TRBV21-1 and TRBJ1-1. TRBV21-1 is listed as a pseudogene. The CDR3 has 16 amino acids. The CDR3 coding sequence is TGTGCCAGCAGCAAAAATGGAGGGGGATGGAACACTGAAGCTTTCTTT. It is translated as CASSKNGGGWNTEAFF.

The table lists this clone with a few counts. The rearrangement uses TRBV7-2 and TRBJ1-5; 9 bases fit TRBD1. Germline CDR1 SGHTA, CDR2 FQGNSA. This CDR3 comprises 14 residues. V gave up 6 bases and J gave up 5 bases; unmatched junction bases: 5. The CDR3 is CASRRQGVDQPQHF. The CDR3 bases are TGTGCCAGCAGAAGACAGGGGGTGGATCAGCCCCAGCATTTT.

The rearrangement uses TRBV27 and TRBJ2-7, with 8 bases lining up with TRBD1. CDR3 length: 12 residues. The germline V gene encodes CDR1 MNHEY and CDR2 SMNVEV (reference sequence). Trimming removed 6 bases from V and 5 bases from J; junction bases left unmatched: 3. The CDR3 region has the DNA TGTGCCAGCAGCCGACAGGGGCACGAGCAGTACGTC. Translated: CASSRQGHEQYV.

The chain employs TRBV2 and TRBJ1-2; D gene ambiguous. The CDR3 length is 14 residues. V dropped 5 bases and J dropped 1 base, with 11 bases sitting between them. Germline V lookup: CDR1 SNHLY, CDR2 FYNNEI. The CDR3, as DNA: TGTGCCAGCAGTCCAAGGGCGATTAACTATGGCTACACCTTC. It is translated as CASSPRAINYGYTF.

The count of this clone is one. This sequence joins TRBV19 and TRBJ2-2; D remains unclear. This CDR3 contains 15 residues. Germline-derived CDR1 and CDR2 are LNHDA and SQIVND (reference sequence). V lost 1 base, J lost 5 bases, and 11 bases lay in between. The CDR3 loop reads CASSIGNKETGELFF. CDR3 coding DNA: TGTGCCAGTAGTATAGGGAATAAGGAGACCGGGGAGCTGTTTTTT.

This chain links TRBV7-9 with TRBJ2-1; 11 bases map to TRBD2. Germline lookup yields CDR1 SEHNR and CDR2 FQNEAQ (reference sequence). V gave up 7 bases and J gave up 0 bases; unmatched junction bases: 11. The CDR3 totals 18 residues. This CDR3 reads CASNPGLAAVGSYNEQFF. DNA of the CDR3: TGTGCCAGCAACCCGGGACTAGCGGCGGTTGGCTCCTACAATGAGCAGTTCTTC.

On this clone itself: Germline is not matched at one junction end, which may reflect a read error. V usage is TRBV7-7 and J usage is TRBJ2-2, with 7 nucleotides matching TRBD1. The CDR3 runs 15 residues. Germline CDR1 SSHAT, CDR2 FNYEAQ (reference sequence). CDR3 nucleotide sequence: TGTGCTAGCAGCACGACTACAGGGGTGGCCGGGGAGCTGTTTTTT. It specifies CASSTTTGVAGELFF. The full variable domain, with the rest looked up from reference TRBV7-7 and TRBJ2-2, is GAGVSQSPRYKVTKRGQDVTLRCDPISSHATLYWYQQALGQGPEFLTYFNYEAQPDKSGLPSDRFSAERPEGSISTLTIQRTEQRDSAMYRCASSTTTGVAGELFFGEGSRLTVL.

The rearrangement joins TRBV9 to TRBJ2-7, with 7 nucleotides matching TRBD2. With V trimmed by 3 bases and J by 0 bases, 6 bases remained unmatched. Germline CDR1 SGDLS, CDR2 YYNGEE. This CDR3 region has 15 residues. CDR3 residues: CASSALAENSYEQYF. As DNA, the CDR3 is TGTGCCAGCAGCGCCCTAGCGGAAAACTCCTACGAGCAGTACTTC.

This chain connects TRBV29-1 to TRBJ1-1; possible D gene TRBD1, 5 bases. Between the trimmed V and J ends, which lost 3 bases and 1 base, there was a span of 12 bases. The CDR3 has 14 residues. Per the germline V gene, CDR1 is SQVTM and CDR2 is ANQGSEA. CDR3 nucleotide sequence: TGCAGCGTTGATTTCCGGGGGAGGAACACTGAAGCTTTCTTT. Translation: CSVDFRGRNTEAFF.

Only one count was recorded for this clone. The chain uses TRBV11-1 and TRBJ2-3, with D unclear. The CDR3 has 16 amino acids. V lost 1 base, J lost 3 bases, and 14 bases lay in between. The germline V gene has CDR1 SGHAT and CDR2 FQDESV (reference sequence). In DNA, the CDR3 is TGTGCCAGCAGCTTAGGAGACCCCCCCGGGACAGATACGCAGTATTTT. Its translation: CASSLGDPPGTDTQYF.

Only one count was recorded for this clone. The CDR3 DNA reads as TGTGCCAGCAGCCCACGCGCGATATACAATGAGCAGTTCTTC. This translates into CASSPRAIYNEQFF. The J gene is TRBJ2-1, the V gene TRBV7-2; no clear D gene. Trimming removed 5 bases from V and 4 bases from J, with 12 bases in between. The CDR3 loop spans 14 amino acids. Germline values: CDR1 SGHTA, CDR2 FQGNSA.

This chain uses TRBV21-1 with TRBJ2-1; TRBD2, the D gene given by the table, was not confirmed from the DNA. TRBV21-1 is given as a pseudogene. CDR3 length equals 14 residues. CDR3 amino acids: CARNRGSSYNEQFF. For the CDR3, the DNA is TGTGCCAGGAATCGGGGTAGCTCCTACAATGAGCAGTTCTTC.

The chain employs TRBV28 and TRBJ2-7; D is possibly TRBD2 (6 bases). This CDR3 has 12 residues. Between the trimmed V and J ends, which lost 10 bases and 3 bases, there was a span of 13 bases. CDR1 is MDHEN, CDR2 SYDVKM, per germline. As DNA, the CDR3 is TGTGCCAACTCCGGGGGTCACTACGAGCAGTACGTC. It is translated as CANSGGHYEQYV.

This rearrangement joins TRBV5-1 to TRBJ2-1; tentative D call: TRBD1 (6 bases). V gave up 1 base and J gave up 1 base, with 9 bases separating them. Looked up from germline, CDR1 is SGHRS and CDR2 is YFSETQ. The length of the CDR3 is 15 residues. CDR3: CASSLTGPSYNEQFF. Written as DNA, the CDR3 is TGCGCCAGCAGCTTGACAGGGCCGTCCTACAATGAGCAGTTCTTC.

The J gene is TRBJ1-1, the V gene TRBV5-1, with TRBD1 matching 7 bases. The V segment lost 4 bases and the J segment 5 bases; nucleotides outside the gene matches: 8. Germline V gives CDR1 SGHRS, CDR2 YFSETQ. The CDR3 has 14 residues. The CDR3 sequence is CASSRRQGQTEAFF. CDR3 bases: TGCGCCAGCAGCCGTAGACAGGGTCAAACTGAAGCTTTCTTT.

The chain uses TRBV7-9 and TRBJ2-6; 7 nucleotides line up with TRBD1. Germline assignment: CDR1 SEHNR and CDR2 FQNEAQ (reference sequence). Trimming cost V 1 base and J 0 bases; bases outside gene matches: 6. The CDR3 is 18 amino acids. This CDR3 is CASSLGRRQGSGANVLTF. The CDR3 region has the DNA TGTGCCAGCAGCTTAGGACGCAGACAGGGCTCTGGGGCCAACGTCCTGACTTTC.

V usage is TRBV11-2 and J usage is TRBJ1-1; D uncertain. The CDR3 has 13 residues. CDR1 and CDR2 (germline): SGHAT, FQNNGV. V lost 6 bases, J lost 4 bases, and 12 bases lay in between. The DNA for the CDR3 is TGTGCCAGCAGTTTGATACGTATCACTGAAGCTTTCTTT. Translation: CASSLIRITEAFF.

The chain employs TRBV28 and TRBJ1-6; D uncertain. V lost 2 bases, J lost 6 bases, and 5 bases lay in between. Per germline, CDR1 MDHEN and CDR2 SYDVKM. CDR3 length equals 13 residues. The CDR3 reads CASSLIGNSPLHF. The CDR3 region has the DNA TGTGCCAGCAGTTTAATTGGTAATTCACCCCTCCACTTT.

The rearrangement uses TRBV5-1 and TRBJ1-6, with D possibly being TRBD1 (5 bases). The CDR3 has 17 amino acids. Germline CDR1 reads SGHRS; CDR2 reads YFSETQ. The V gene lost 4 bases and the J gene lost 0 bases, with 14 bases spanning the gap. The CDR3 DNA reads as TGCGCCAGCAGCCGGGACGGCTCGAGCTCCTATAATTCACCCCTCCACTTT. Protein product: CASSRDGSSSYNSPLHF.

The chain joins TRBV5-1 to TRBJ1-1; 9 nucleotides align to TRBD1. After removal of 7 bases from V and 4 bases from J, the junction contained 5 bases not matched to a gene. Germline V gene sequence: CDR1 SGHRS, CDR2 YFSETQ. The CDR3 has 13 amino acids. The chain's CDR3 is CASAQQGATEAFF. CDR3 nucleotides: TGCGCCAGCGCTCAACAGGGGGCCACTGAAGCTTTCTTT.

CDR3 amino acids: CASSYGEGFLEQYF. CDR3 nucleotide sequence: TGTGCCAGCAGTTACGGGGAGGGGTTTTTGGAGCAGTACTTC. The chain employs TRBV6-5 and TRBJ2-7; TRBD2 aligns across 7 bases. The CDR3 sequence is 14 residues long. Germline V CDR1 and CDR2: MNHEY, SVGAGI. Unmatched junction bases numbered 8, after V lost 2 bases and J lost 7 bases.

The chain links TRBV19 to TRBJ1-5; D uncertain. CDR3 length: 15 amino acids. V was trimmed by 3 bases and J by 2 bases, leaving 11 bases between them. The germline V gene encodes CDR1 LNHDA and CDR2 SQIVND (reference sequence). The CDR3 DNA sequence: TGTGCCAGTAGTATCGGGGTGGGCCGCAATCAGCCCCAGCATTTT. As protein: CASSIGVGRNQPQHF.

The DNA of the CDR3 is TGCAGCGGCAGGACTAGCATCACAGATACGCAGTATTTT. Translated: CSGRTSITDTQYF. The rearrangement joins TRBV29-1 to TRBJ2-3; TRBD2 aligns across 8 bases. Germline V gene sequence: CDR1 SQVTM, CDR2 ANQGSEA. The CDR3 consists of 13 residues. With 7 bases clipped from V and 2 bases from J, the junction kept 5 bases outside the gene matches.